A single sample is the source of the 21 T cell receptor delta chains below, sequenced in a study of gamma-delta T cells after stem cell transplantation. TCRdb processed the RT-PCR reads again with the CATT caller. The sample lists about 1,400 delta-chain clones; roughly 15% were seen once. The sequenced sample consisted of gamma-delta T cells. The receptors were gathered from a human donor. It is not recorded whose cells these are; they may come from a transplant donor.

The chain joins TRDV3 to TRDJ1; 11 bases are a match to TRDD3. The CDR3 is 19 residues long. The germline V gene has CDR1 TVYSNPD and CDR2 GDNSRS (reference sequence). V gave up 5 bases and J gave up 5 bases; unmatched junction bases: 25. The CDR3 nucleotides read TGTGCCAAAAGGGAACTAGGCCCTACTGGGGGATATGGTGCGGATAAACTCATCTTT. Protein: CAKRELGPTGGYGADKLIF. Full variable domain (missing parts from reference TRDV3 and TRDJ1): CDKVTQSSPDQTVASGSEVVLLCTYDTVYSNPDLFWYRIRPDYSFQFVFYGDNSRSEGADFTQGRFSVKHILTQKAFHLVISPVRTEDSATYYCAKRELGPTGGYGADKLIFGKGTRVTVEP.

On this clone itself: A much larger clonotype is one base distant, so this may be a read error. The CDR3 DNA is TGTGCCTGTGACGTGTTGGGGGATCTGTTCACCGATAAACTCATCTTT. Its translation: CACDVLGDLFTDKLIF. The chain recombines TRDV2 with TRDJ1; 8 bases fit TRDD3. CDR1 is GEAIGNYY and CDR2 is EKD in the germline V gene. V lost 3 bases to trimming and J lost 1 base; unmatched junction nucleotides: 9. The CDR3 totals 16 residues.

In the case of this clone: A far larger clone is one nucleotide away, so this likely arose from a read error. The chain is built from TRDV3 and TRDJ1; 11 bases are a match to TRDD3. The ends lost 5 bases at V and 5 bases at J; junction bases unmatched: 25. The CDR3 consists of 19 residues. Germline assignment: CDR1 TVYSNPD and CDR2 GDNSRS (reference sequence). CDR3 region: CAQRDLVPTGGYGSDKLIF. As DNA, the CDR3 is TGTGCCCAAAGGGACCTAGTCCCTACTGGGGGATATGGTTCGGATAAACTCATCTTT. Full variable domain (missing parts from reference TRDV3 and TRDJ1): CDKVTQSSPDQTVASGSEVVLLCTYDTVYSNPDLFWYRIRPDYSFQFVFYGDNSRSEGADFTQGRFSVKHILTQKAFHLVISPVRTEDSATYYCAQRDLVPTGGYGSDKLIFGKGTRVTVEP.

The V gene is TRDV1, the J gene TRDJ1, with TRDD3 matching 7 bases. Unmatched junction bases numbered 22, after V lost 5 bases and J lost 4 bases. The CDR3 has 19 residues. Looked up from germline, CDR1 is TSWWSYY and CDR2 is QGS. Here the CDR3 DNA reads TGTGCTCTTGGGAAGGCCCCGATCTGGGGGCGGGTGGAGGTCGATAAACTCATCTTT. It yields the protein CALGKAPIWGRVEVDKLIF.

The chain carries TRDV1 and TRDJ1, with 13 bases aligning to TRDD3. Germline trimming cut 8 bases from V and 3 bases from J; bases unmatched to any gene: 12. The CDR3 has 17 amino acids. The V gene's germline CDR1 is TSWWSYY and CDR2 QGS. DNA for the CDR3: TGTGCTCTTCTCCTACCCACTGGGGGATACGGGGCCGATAAACTCATCTTT. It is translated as CALLLPTGGYGADKLIF.

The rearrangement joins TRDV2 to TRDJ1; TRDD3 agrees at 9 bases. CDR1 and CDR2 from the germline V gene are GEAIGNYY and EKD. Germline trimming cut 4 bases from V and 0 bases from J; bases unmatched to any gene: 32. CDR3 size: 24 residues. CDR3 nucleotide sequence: TGTGCCTGTGAGATTCTTCCGCCTTCCCCGGGGATACGCATCGGGGAAAAATACACCGATAAACTCATCTTT. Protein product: CACEILPPSPGIRIGEKYTDKLIF.

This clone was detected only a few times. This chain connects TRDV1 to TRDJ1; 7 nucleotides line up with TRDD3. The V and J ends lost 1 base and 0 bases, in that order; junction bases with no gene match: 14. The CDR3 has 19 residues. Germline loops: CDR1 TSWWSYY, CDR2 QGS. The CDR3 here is CALGEPTSAGYRDTDKLIF. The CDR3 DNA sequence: TGTGCTCTTGGGGAACCGACCTCGGCGGGATACAGGGACACCGATAAACTCATCTTT.

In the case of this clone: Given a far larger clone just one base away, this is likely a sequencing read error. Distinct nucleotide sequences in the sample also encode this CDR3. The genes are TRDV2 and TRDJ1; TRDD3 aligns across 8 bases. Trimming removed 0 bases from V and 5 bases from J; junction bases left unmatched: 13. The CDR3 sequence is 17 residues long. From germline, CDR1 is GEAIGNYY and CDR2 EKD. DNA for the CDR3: TGTGCCTGTGACACCGTACTGGGGGCCCCGGTCACTGATAAACTCATCTTT. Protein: CACDTVLGAPVTDKLIF.

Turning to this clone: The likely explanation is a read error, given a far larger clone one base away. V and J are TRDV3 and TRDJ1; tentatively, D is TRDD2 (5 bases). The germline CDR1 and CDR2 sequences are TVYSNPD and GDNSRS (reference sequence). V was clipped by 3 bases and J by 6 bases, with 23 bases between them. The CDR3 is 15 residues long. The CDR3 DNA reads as TGTGCCTTCAGATTCCTGAACCTACTGTCCAATAAACTCATCTTT. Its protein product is CAFRFLNLLSNKLIF. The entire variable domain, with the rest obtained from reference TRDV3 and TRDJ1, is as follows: CDKVTQSSPDQTVASGSEVVLLCTYDTVYSNPDLFWYRIRPDYSFQFVFYGDNSRSEGADFTQGRFSVKHILTQKAFHLVISPVRTEDSATYYCAFRFLNLLSNKLIFGKGTRVTVEP.

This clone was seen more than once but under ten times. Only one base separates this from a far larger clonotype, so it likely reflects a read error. As DNA, the CDR3 is TGTGCCTGTGACTCCCTTACCACCGATAAACTCATCTTT. This codes for CACDSLTTDKLIF. V is TRDV2 and J is TRDJ1, with D hard to call. CDR1 GEAIGNYY and CDR2 EKD come from the germline V gene. CDR3 length: 13 amino acids. Trimming cost V 3 bases and J 1 base, with 8 bases left between them.

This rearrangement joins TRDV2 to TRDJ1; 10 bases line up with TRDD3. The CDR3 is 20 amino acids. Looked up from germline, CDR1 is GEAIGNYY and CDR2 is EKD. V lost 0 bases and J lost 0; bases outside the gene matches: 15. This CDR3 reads CACDTVPTGGFFSYTDKLIF. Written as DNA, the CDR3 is TGTGCCTGTGACACCGTCCCTACTGGGGGATTCTTTTCATACACCGATAAACTCATCTTT.

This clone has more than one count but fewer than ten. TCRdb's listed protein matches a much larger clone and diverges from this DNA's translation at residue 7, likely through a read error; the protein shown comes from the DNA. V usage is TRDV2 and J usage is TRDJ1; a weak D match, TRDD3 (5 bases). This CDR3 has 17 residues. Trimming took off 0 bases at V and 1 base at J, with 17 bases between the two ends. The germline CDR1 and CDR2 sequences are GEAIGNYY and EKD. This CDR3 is CACDTVPGAPVTDKLIF. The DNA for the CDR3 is TGTGCCTGTGACACCGTACCGGGGGCCCCGGTCACCGATAAACTCATCTTT.

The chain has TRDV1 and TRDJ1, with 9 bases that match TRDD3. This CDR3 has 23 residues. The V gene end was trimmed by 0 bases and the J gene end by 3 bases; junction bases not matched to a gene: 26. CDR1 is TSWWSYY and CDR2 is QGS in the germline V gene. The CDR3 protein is CALGELEMLSGNWGTIRPDKLIF. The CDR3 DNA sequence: TGTGCTCTTGGGGAACTAGAAATGCTCTCCGGGAACTGGGGGACAATAAGGCCCGATAAACTCATCTTT.

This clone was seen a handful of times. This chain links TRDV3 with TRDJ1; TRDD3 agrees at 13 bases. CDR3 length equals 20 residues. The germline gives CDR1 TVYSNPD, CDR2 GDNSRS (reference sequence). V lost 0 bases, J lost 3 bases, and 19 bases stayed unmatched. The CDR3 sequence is CAFSVPTLELGDTLSDKLIF. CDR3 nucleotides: TGTGCCTTTAGTGTTCCTACGCTAGAACTGGGGGATACGCTATCCGATAAACTCATCTTT.

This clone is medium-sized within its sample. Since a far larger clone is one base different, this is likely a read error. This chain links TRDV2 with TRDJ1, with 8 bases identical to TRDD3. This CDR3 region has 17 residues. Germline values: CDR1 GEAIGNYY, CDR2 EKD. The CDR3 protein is CACGTVLGAPVTDKLIF. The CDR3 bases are TGTGCCTGTGGCACCGTACTGGGGGCCCCGGTCACCGATAAACTCATCTTT.

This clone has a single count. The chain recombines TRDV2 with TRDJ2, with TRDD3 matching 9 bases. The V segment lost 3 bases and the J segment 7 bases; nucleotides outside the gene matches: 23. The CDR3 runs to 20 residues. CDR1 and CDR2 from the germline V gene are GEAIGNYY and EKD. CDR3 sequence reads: CACDPRSSVRGDTKKAQLFF. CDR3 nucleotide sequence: TGTGCCTGTGACCCCAGAAGTAGCGTACGGGGGGATACCAAGAAAGCACAACTCTTCTTT.

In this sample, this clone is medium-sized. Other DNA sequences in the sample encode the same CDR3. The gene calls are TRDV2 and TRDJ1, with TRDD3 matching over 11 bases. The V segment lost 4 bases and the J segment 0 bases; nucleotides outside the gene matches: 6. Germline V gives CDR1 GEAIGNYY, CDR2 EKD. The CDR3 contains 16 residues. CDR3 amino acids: CACDNLLGDNTDKLIF. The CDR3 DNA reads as TGTGCCTGTGATAATTTACTGGGGGATAACACCGATAAACTCATCTTT.

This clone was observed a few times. CDR3: CACDILGDLTAQLFF. The DNA of the CDR3 is TGTGCCTGTGACATACTGGGGGATTTGACAGCACAACTCTTCTTT. The rearrangement uses TRDV2 and TRDJ2, with 9 bases identical to TRDD3. CDR3 length: 15 amino acids. Trimming at V came to 2 bases and at J to 1 base, leaving 1 base not matched to a gene. Germline V CDR1 and CDR2: GEAIGNYY, EKD.

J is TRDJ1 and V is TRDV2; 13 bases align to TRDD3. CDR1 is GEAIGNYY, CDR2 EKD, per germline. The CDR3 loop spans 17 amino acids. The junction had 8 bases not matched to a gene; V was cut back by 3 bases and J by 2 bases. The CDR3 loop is CACDVLGDTRRTDKLIF. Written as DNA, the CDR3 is TGTGCCTGTGACGTACTGGGGGATACGAGGAGAACCGATAAACTCATCTTT.

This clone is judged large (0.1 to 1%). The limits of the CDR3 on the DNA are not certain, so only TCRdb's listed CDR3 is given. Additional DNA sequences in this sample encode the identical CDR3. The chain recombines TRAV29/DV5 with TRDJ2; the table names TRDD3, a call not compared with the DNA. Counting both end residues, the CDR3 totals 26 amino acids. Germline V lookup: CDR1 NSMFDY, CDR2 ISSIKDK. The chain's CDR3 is CSVLLCSKRDLPAIYWGITLTAQLFF.

This CDR3 is CALGYFYVLGDPRRSDKLIF. The DNA for the CDR3 is TGTGCTCTTGGGTACTTCTACGTTCTGGGGGACCCTAGGCGGAGTGATAAACTCATCTTT. The chain combines TRDV1 with TRDJ1, with 8 positions matching TRDD3. The CDR3 contains 20 residues. The junction had 25 bases not matched to a gene; V was cut back by 5 bases and J by 5 bases. Germline lookup yields CDR1 TSWWSYY and CDR2 QGS.